This T cell receptor (beta chain) was retrieved from a study of molecular identifiers for immune sequencing clone quantification. The overall study: The replicate experiment used RNA from about 21,000 or 97,000 naive CD8 cells. This RNA was split into five aliquots, and four of them were sequenced. Whole-study findings and limits: Clones with over 20 RNA copies captured over 99% of effector molecules but under 1% of naive ones.

This clonotype has ten or more counts. Its matching antigen is unknown. TCRdb reprocessed the PCR reads via MiXCR and lists one record per CDR3 protein. This sample has more than 70,000 distinct CDR3 sequences, with 20% to 25% found just once. Researchers sorted naive CD8 T cells as cells that were CD8+CD4-CCR7+CD45RA+. V lost 0 bases, J lost 4 bases, and 16 bases lay in between. Germline V gene data show CDR1 as SGHDT and CDR2 as YYEEEE. The CDR3 totals 16 residues. The TCR was taken from a human donor in good health. Some libraries in this study had Jurkat cell RNA spiked in. The chain recombines TRBV5-6 with TRBJ1-2; maybe TRBD1 (5 bases). The sequenced sample consisted of naive CD8+ T cells from blood, with Jurkat cell RNA spiked in. Documented subset: FACS-sorted CD8+CD4-CCR7+CD45RA+ naive T cells. The CDR3 loop reads CASSLVKFGAVYGYTF. The CDR3 DNA reads TGTGCCAGCAGCTTGGTTAAATTCGGGGCCGTCTATGGCTACACCTTC.